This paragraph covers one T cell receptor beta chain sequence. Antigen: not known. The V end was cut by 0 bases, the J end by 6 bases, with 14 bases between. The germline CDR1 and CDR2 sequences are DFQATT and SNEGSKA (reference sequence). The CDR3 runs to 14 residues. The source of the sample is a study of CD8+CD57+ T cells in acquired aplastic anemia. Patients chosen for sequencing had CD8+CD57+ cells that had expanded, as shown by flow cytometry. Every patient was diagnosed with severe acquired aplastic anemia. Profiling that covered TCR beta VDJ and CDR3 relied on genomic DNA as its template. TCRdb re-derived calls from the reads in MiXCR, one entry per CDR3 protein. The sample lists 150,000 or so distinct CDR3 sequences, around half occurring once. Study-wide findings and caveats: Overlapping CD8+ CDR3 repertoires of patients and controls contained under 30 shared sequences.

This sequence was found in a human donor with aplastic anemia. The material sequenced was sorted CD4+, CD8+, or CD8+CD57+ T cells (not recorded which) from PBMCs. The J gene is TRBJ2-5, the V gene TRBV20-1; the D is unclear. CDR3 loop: CSARDRLGLKTQYF. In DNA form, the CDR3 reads TGCAGTGCTAGAGATCGGCTAGGGTTAAAGACCCAGTACTTC.